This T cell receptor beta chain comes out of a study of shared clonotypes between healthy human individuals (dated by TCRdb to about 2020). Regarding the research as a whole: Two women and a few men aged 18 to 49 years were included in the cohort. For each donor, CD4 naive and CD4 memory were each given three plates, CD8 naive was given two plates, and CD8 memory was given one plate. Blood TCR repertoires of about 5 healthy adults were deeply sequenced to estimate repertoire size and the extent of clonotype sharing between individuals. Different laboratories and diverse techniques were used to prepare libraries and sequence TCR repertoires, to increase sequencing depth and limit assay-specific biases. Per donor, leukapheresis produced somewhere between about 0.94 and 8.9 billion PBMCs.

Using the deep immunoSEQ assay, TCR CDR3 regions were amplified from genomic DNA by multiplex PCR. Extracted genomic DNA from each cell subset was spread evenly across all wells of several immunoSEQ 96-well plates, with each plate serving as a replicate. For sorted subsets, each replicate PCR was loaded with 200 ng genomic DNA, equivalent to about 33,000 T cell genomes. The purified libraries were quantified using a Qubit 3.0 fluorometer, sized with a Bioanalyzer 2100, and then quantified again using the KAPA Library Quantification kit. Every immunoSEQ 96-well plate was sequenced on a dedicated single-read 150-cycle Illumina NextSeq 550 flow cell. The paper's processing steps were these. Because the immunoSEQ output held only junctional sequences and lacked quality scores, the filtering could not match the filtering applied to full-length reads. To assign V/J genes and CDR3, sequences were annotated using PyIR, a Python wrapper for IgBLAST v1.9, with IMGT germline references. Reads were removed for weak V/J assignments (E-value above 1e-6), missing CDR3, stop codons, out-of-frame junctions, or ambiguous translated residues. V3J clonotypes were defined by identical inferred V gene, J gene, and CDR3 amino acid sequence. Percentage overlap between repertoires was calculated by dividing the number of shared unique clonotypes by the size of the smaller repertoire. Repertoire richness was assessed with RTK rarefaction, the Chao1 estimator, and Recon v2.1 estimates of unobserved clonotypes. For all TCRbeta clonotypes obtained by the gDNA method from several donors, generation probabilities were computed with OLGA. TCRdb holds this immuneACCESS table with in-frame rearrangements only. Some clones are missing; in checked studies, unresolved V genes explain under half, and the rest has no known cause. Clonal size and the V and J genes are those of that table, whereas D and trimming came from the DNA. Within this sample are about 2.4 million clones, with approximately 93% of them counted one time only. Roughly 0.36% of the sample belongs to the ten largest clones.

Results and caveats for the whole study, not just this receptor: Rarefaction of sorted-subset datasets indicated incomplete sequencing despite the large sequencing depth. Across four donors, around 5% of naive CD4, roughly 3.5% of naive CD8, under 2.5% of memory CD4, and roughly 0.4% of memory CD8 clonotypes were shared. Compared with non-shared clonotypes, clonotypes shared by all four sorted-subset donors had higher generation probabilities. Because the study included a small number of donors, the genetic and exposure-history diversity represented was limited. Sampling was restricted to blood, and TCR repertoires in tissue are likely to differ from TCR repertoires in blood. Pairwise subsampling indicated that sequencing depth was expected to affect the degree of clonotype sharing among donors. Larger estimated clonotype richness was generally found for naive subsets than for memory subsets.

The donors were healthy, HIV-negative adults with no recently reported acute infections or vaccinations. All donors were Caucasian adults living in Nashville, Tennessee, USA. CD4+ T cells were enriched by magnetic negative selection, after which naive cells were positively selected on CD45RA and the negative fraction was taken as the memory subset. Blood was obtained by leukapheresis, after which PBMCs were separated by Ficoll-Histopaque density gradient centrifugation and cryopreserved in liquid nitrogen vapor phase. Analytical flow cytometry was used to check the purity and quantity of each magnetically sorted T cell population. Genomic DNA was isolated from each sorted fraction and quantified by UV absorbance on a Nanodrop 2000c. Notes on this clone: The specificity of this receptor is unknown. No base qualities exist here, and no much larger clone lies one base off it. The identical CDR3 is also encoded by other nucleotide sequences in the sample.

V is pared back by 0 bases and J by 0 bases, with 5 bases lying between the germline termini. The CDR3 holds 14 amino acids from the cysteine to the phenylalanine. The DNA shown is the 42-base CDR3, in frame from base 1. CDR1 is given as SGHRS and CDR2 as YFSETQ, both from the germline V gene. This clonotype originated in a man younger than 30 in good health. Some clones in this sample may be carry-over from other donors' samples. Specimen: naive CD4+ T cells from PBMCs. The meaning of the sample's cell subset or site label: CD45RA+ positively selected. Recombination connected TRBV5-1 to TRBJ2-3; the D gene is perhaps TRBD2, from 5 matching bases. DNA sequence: TGCGCCAGCAGCTTGGTAGCGAGCACAGATACGCAGTATTTT. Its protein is CASSLVASTDTQYF. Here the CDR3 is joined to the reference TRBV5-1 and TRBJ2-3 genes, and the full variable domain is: KAGVTQTPRYLIKTRGQQVTLSCSPISGHRSVSWYQQTPGQGLQFLFEYFSETQRNKGNFPGRFSGRQFSNSRSEMNVSTLELGDSALYLCASSLVASTDTQYFGPGTRLTVL.